A selection of T cell receptor beta chains follows, all from one sample in a study of blood T cell repertoires in COVID-19. Repertoires were generated with immunoSEQ multiplex PCR, while TCRdb's copy carries only in-frame clones and drops some. This sample carries about 200,000 clones, 85% of them seen once, and the ten largest clones take under 20%. The specimen was PBMCs or T cells enriched from blood (not recorded which). All receptors come from a man aged 40-55 years who had recovered from COVID-19. Each CDR3 is given with its conserved first and last residue. The order of the fields is CDR3 DNA, CDR3 protein, CDR3 length, J gene, clone size, V gene, D gene. A D gene is named only where the DNA matches it firmly. Clone size, where shown, is once, few, many, or a class for clones that have expanded.

DNA: TGTGCCAGCAGCTTAACAGGGGCTAATGAAAAACTGTTTTTT
CDR3: CASSLTGANEKLFF
length: 14
J: TRBJ1-4
size: -
V: TRBV7-6
D: TRBD1

DNA: TGTGCCAGCAGCGCGACTAGCGGGGGGAGCACAGATACGCAGTATTTT
CDR3: CASSATSGGSTDTQYF
length: 16
J: TRBJ2-3
size: -
V: TRBV5-4
D: TRBD2

DNA: TGTGCCAGTAGTCTGGGGACTAGCGGGAGGAATGAGCAGTTCTTC
CDR3: CASSLGTSGRNEQFF
length: 15
J: TRBJ2-1
size: -
V: TRBV19
D: TRBD2

DNA: TGTGCCAGCAAGGGGACCGGGGAGCTGTTTTTT
CDR3: CASKGTGELFF
length: 11
J: TRBJ2-2
size: -
V: TRBV9
D: -

DNA: TGTGCCAGCAGCTTATTACTGGGCGAACACGAGCAGTACTTC
CDR3: CASSLLLGEHEQYF
length: 14
J: TRBJ2-7
size: -
V: TRBV11-3
D: -

DNA: TGTGCCAGCAGCCAACAACCGGGACACGCTATGAACACTGAAGCTTTCTTT
CDR3: CASSQQPGHAMNTEAFF
length: 17
J: TRBJ1-1
size: -
V: TRBV3-1/TRBV3-2
D: -

DNA: TGTGCCAGCAGCTTAGGCCCAGCGGGAGGGGGAGAGACCCAGTACTTC
CDR3: CASSLGPAGGGETQYF
length: 16
J: TRBJ2-5
size: -
V: TRBV7-2
D: TRBD2

DNA: TGTGCCAGCAGTGTGGACAGGGGGCCCTACGAGCAGTACTTC
CDR3: CASSVDRGPYEQYF
length: 14
J: TRBJ2-7
size: -
V: TRBV2
D: TRBD1

DNA: TGTGCCAGCTCATCCATGACAGGGAGGAATCAGCCCCAGCATTTT
CDR3: CASSSMTGRNQPQHF
length: 15
J: TRBJ1-5
size: -
V: TRBV18
D: TRBD1

DNA: TGTGCCAGCAGCTTAGGTGGGAGACTAGCCAAAAACATTCAGTACTTC
CDR3: CASSLGGRLAKNIQYF
length: 16
J: TRBJ2-4
size: -
V: TRBV11-2
D: -

DNA: TGTGCCAGCACCCGGGACGGGACTAGCGGAAGCTCCTACAATGAGCAGTTCTTC
CDR3: CASTRDGTSGSSYNEQFF
length: 18
J: TRBJ2-1
size: -
V: TRBV5-8
D: TRBD2

DNA: TGTGCCAGCAGGGACCCGGGACTAGGATTGTACAATGAGCAGTTCTTC
CDR3: CASRDPGLGLYNEQFF
length: 16
J: TRBJ2-1
size: -
V: TRBV27
D: TRBD2

DNA: TGTGCCAGCAGCCCACTAGCGTCGAACTGGGGGGACGAGCAGTACTTC
CDR3: CASSPLASNWGDEQYF
length: 16
J: TRBJ2-7
size: -
V: TRBV6-2/TRBV6-3
D: TRBD2

DNA: TGTGCCAGCAGCGTCGGTCCCGGAGACAGGGGCGGCTCCTACGAGCAGTACTTC
CDR3: CASSVGPGDRGGSYEQYF
length: 18
J: TRBJ2-7
size: -
V: TRBV5-5
D: TRBD1

DNA: TGTGCCAGCTCACCTGGGACTAGCGGCTCCTACGAGCAGTACTTC
CDR3: CASSPGTSGSYEQYF
length: 15
J: TRBJ2-7
size: -
V: TRBV18
D: TRBD2

DNA: TGTGCCAGCAGGACAGGACGACTCTATGGCTACACCTTC
CDR3: CASRTGRLYGYTF
length: 13
J: TRBJ1-2
size: -
V: TRBV28
D: -

DNA: TGTGCCAGCAGTGAGGGAGATCCATGGTATAAAGCTTTCTTT
CDR3: CASSEGDPWYKAFF
length: 14
J: TRBJ1-1
size: -
V: TRBV25-1
D: -

DNA: TGTGCCAGCAGCCAATTGGGGGGTCCGAGGAGCTCCTATAATTCACCCCTCCACTTT
CDR3: CASSQLGGPRSSYNSPLHF
length: 19
J: TRBJ1-6
size: -
V: TRBV3-1/TRBV3-2
D: -

DNA: TGCAGTGCTAGTCCTAGCGCCAGCACAGATACGCAGTATTTT
CDR3: CSASPSASTDTQYF
length: 14
J: TRBJ2-3
size: -
V: TRBV20-1
D: -

DNA: TGTGCCAGCAGACGACAGGGGTTCGGCACAGATACGCAGTATTTT
CDR3: CASRRQGFGTDTQYF
length: 15
J: TRBJ2-3
size: -
V: TRBV28
D: TRBD1

DNA: TGTGCCAGCAGCCTCAACTTAAGAAACACTGAAGCTTTCTTT
CDR3: CASSLNLRNTEAFF
length: 14
J: TRBJ1-1
size: -
V: TRBV14
D: -

DNA: TGCGCCAGCAGCCAAGGATTACTAACAGGGAACACTGAAGCTTTCTTT
CDR3: CASSQGLLTGNTEAFF
length: 16
J: TRBJ1-1
size: -
V: TRBV4-1
D: -

DNA: TGTGCCAGCAGTTTCGAAAGGGGGTATGGCTACACCTTC
CDR3: CASSFERGYGYTF
length: 13
J: TRBJ1-2
size: once
V: TRBV7-2
D: -

DNA: TGTGCCAGCCAGGGCCCCGGGGGGACTGAAGCTTTCTTT
CDR3: CASQGPGGTEAFF
length: 13
J: TRBJ1-1
size: -
V: TRBV2
D: -

DNA: TGTGCCAGCAGCCCTAGGACTAGCGGGAGTGGTTTTAATGAGCAGTTCTTC
CDR3: CASSPRTSGSGFNEQFF
length: 17
J: TRBJ2-1
size: once
V: TRBV28
D: TRBD2

DNA: TGTGCCAGCCGGCGGGGAACCACAAATACGCAGTATTTT
CDR3: CASRRGTTNTQYF
length: 13
J: TRBJ2-3
size: -
V: TRBV2
D: -

DNA: TGTGCCAGCAGCTTACACTTCGAGAGGGCGCAGTTCTTC
CDR3: CASSLHFERAQFF
length: 13
J: TRBJ2-1
size: -
V: TRBV7-3
D: -

DNA: TGTGCCAGCAGCCAAGCTTTAACAGAGCAAGAGACCCAGTACTTC
CDR3: CASSQALTEQETQYF
length: 15
J: TRBJ2-5
size: -
V: TRBV3-1/TRBV3-2
D: -

DNA: TGTGCCAGCAGCTTTACTAGCGGGAGTGTTGGTGAGCAGTTCTTC
CDR3: CASSFTSGSVGEQFF
length: 15
J: TRBJ2-1
size: -
V: TRBV7-9
D: TRBD2

DNA: TGCGCCAGCAGCTTGGGGGACAGTAAAGAGACCCAGTACTTC
CDR3: CASSLGDSKETQYF
length: 14
J: TRBJ2-5
size: -
V: TRBV5-1
D: TRBD1

DNA: TGCGCCAGCAGCTATGGCAACAACTATGGCTACACCTTC
CDR3: CASSYGNNYGYTF
length: 13
J: TRBJ1-2
size: -
V: TRBV5-1
D: -

DNA: TGTGCCAGCAGGGAGGAATCTGGGGCTTTCTTT
CDR3: CASREESGAFF
length: 11
J: TRBJ1-1
size: -
V: TRBV28
D: -

DNA: TGTGCCAGCAGCGGAGCGGGAGCGAAGGGCATTCAGTACTTC
CDR3: CASSGAGAKGIQYF
length: 14
J: TRBJ2-4
size: -
V: TRBV5-4
D: TRBD2

DNA: TGCAGTACTAGCGGGAAATACGAGCAGTACTTC
CDR3: CSTSGKYEQYF
length: 11
J: TRBJ2-7
size: -
V: TRBV20-1
D: TRBD2

DNA: TGCGCCAGCAGCTTGGTGACAGGGACCTCCTACGAGCAGTACTTC
CDR3: CASSLVTGTSYEQYF
length: 15
J: TRBJ2-7
size: -
V: TRBV5-1
D: TRBD1

DNA: TGTGCCAGCAGCTTCGTCTCGGGGGACTATGGCTACACCTTC
CDR3: CASSFVSGDYGYTF
length: 14
J: TRBJ1-2
size: -
V: TRBV7-9
D: -

DNA: TGTGCCAGCAGCCAACAATGGGACAGGGGAAATGGCTACACCTTC
CDR3: CASSQQWDRGNGYTF
length: 15
J: TRBJ1-2
size: -
V: TRBV3-1/TRBV3-2
D: TRBD1

DNA: TGTGCCAGCAGTGAAGATAGGGGACAGGGGATGAGGTATCAGCCCCAGCATTTT
CDR3: CASSEDRGQGMRYQPQHF
length: 18
J: TRBJ1-5
size: -
V: TRBV6-1
D: TRBD1

DNA: TGCAGCGTTGAAGAGCGGGAGTACAATGAGCAGTTCTTC
CDR3: CSVEEREYNEQFF
length: 13
J: TRBJ2-1
size: -
V: TRBV29-1
D: TRBD2

DNA: TGCGCCAGCAGCCAAGATCGGCTAGCGACTCTTACGCAGTATTTT
CDR3: CASSQDRLATLTQYF
length: 15
J: TRBJ2-3
size: -
V: TRBV4-3
D: -

DNA: TGTGCCAGCAGTTCTAGCGGGAGGAACACCGGGGAGCTGTTTTTT
CDR3: CASSSSGRNTGELFF
length: 15
J: TRBJ2-2
size: -
V: TRBV7-9
D: TRBD2

DNA: TGTGCCTGGAGGGAACAGGGGGCGGGCAATCAGCCCCAGCATTTT
CDR3: CAWREQGAGNQPQHF
length: 15
J: TRBJ1-5
size: few
V: TRBV30
D: TRBD1